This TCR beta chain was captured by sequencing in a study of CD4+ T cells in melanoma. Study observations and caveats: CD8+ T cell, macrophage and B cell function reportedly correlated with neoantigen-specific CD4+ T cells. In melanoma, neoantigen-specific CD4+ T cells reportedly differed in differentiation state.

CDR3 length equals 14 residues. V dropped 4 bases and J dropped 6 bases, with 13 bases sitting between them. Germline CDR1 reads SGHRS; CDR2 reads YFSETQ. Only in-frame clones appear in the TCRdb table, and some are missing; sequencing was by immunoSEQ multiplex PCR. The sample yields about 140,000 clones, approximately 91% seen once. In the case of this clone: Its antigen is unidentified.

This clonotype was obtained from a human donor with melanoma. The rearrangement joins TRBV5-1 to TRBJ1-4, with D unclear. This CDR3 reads CASSRGRDDEKLFF. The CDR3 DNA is TGCGCCAGCAGCCGCGGACGGGATGATGAAAAACTGTTTTTT.